Each of the 31 T cell receptor beta chains below was sequenced from the same sample in a study of beta chain features in type 1 diabetes. Study-wide results and caveats: Moderately but significantly shorter TCRB CDR3s were found in Type 1 diabetes patients in all four CD4+ subsets.

These receptors' targets are unknown. Reverse transcription of all isolated RNA meant that expressed TCRB transcripts were sequenced. The data were produced by immunoSEQ multiplex PCR, yet TCRdb's version contains in-frame clones alone and is incomplete. The sample shows about 240,000 clones, over 11% of them seen only once. Sequencing used naive CD4+ T cells from blood. These receptors were taken from a man aged 25 to 40 with type 1 diabetes.

In its sample, this clone was seen a few times. J is TRBJ1-2 and V is TRBV2, with 11 positions matching TRBD1. The V and J ends lost 6 bases and 7 bases, in that order; junction bases with no gene match: 7. CDR1 is SNHLY and CDR2 is FYNNEI in the germline V gene. This CDR3 region has 14 residues. As DNA, the CDR3 is TGTGCCAGCAGGCGGACAGGGGGCGGAACTGGCTACACCTTC. Its protein is CASRRTGGGTGYTF.

The chain has TRBV6-1 and TRBJ1-2; 8 positions match TRBD1. The CDR3 has 12 amino acids. Germline V gene sequence: CDR1 MNHNS, CDR2 SASEGT. J lost 4 bases, V lost 7 bases, and 2 bases had no gene match. Written as DNA, the CDR3 is TGTGCCAGCACCGGGACAGGCTATGGCTACACCTTC. Protein product: CASTGTGYGYTF.

The chain recombines TRBV5-1 with TRBJ2-6; 9 nucleotides line up with TRBD1. CDR3 length: 18 amino acids. Germline lookup yields CDR1 SGHRS and CDR2 YFSETQ. V lost 3 bases and J lost 0; bases outside the gene matches: 7. The CDR3 nucleotides read TGCGCCAGCAGCTCAACCGGGACAGGGAACTCTGGGGCCAACGTCCTGACTTTC. Translating it yields CASSSTGTGNSGANVLTF.

This chain uses TRBV5-1 with TRBJ2-2; weak D call: TRBD2 (5 bases). The length of the CDR3 is 14 residues. V gave up 4 bases and J gave up 5 bases, with 12 bases separating them. The germline V gene encodes CDR1 SGHRS and CDR2 YFSETQ. The CDR3 nucleotides read TGCGCCAGCAGCCCCCGGGGAGATACCGGGGAGCTGTTTTTT. This translates into CASSPRGDTGELFF.

This clone was observed a handful of times. The chain carries TRBV2 and TRBJ2-5; perhaps TRBD1 as D (6 bases). The germline CDR1 and CDR2 sequences are SNHLY and FYNNEI. The V gene lost 6 bases and the J gene lost 5 bases, with 10 bases spanning the gap. The CDR3 consists of 12 residues. The CDR3, as DNA: TGTGCCAGCAGCTGGGGGCGGGAGACCCAGTACTTC. Its translation: CASSWGRETQYF.

The CDR3 here is CAISESTGNTEAFF. CDR3 sequence (DNA): TGTGCCATCAGTGAGTCCACAGGGAACACTGAAGCTTTCTTT. The genes are TRBV10-3 and TRBJ1-1; weak D call: TRBD1 (5 bases). This CDR3 contains 14 residues. Germline V gene lookup returns CDR1 ENHRY and CDR2 SYGVKD. The germline V and J ends were trimmed by 0 bases and 1 base, with 6 bases remaining between them.

The chain links TRBV7-2 to TRBJ2-1, with a possible D match to TRBD2 (5 bases). The germline CDR1 and CDR2 sequences are SGHTA and FQGNSA. This CDR3 has 15 residues. V was cut by 1 base and J by 1 base, with 8 bases left in between. The CDR3 DNA reads as TGTGCCAGCAGCTTAGACGGCGGGTCCTACAATGAGCAGTTCTTC. Its protein is CASSLDGGSYNEQFF.

The chain links TRBV5-1 to TRBJ1-5, with 9 positions matching TRBD1. Losses at the gene ends were 5 bases for V and 5 bases for J; bases not matched to a gene: 5. The germline CDR1 and CDR2 sequences are SGHRS and YFSETQ. The CDR3 is 14 amino acids. For the CDR3, the DNA is TGCGCCAGCAGTGCGGGACAGGGCGATCAGCCCCAGCATTTT. Translation: CASSAGQGDQPQHF.

This clone occurred a few times. V usage is TRBV11-2 and J usage is TRBJ1-2; possibly TRBD1 for D (6 bases). V lost 5 bases, J lost 8 bases, and 18 bases lay in between. From germline, CDR1 is SGHAT and CDR2 FQNNGV. CDR3 size: 14 residues. CDR3 nucleotides: TGTGCCAGCAGCCCTGACAGGTGGTCCGACGGCTACACCTTC. This translates into CASSPDRWSDGYTF.

The J gene is TRBJ2-1, the V gene TRBV7-9, with 7 bases identical to TRBD2. Trimming removed 5 bases from V and 8 bases from J; junction bases left unmatched: 12. The CDR3 runs to 15 residues. Germline lookup yields CDR1 SEHNR and CDR2 FQNEAQ (reference sequence). This CDR3 reads CASSPTSVAFDEQFF. The DNA for the CDR3 is TGTGCCAGCAGCCCAACTAGCGTCGCATTCGATGAGCAGTTCTTC.

The CDR3 DNA reads TGTGCCAGCAGCGCCTTCCGGGGGGGCCCGAACATTCAGTACTTC. This sequence encodes CASSAFRGGPNIQYF. The chain is built from TRBV9 and TRBJ2-4; 8 nucleotides match TRBD2. This CDR3 is 15 amino acids long. The J segment lost 7 bases and the V segment lost 3 bases, leaving 9 bases of the junction unmatched. Germline lookup yields CDR1 SGDLS and CDR2 YYNGEE.

In this sample, this clone turned up a few times. This chain connects TRBV25-1 to TRBJ1-2, with 7 bases identical to TRBD1. The CDR3 length is 17 residues. Germline loops: CDR1 MGHDK, CDR2 SYGVNS. The trim removed 5 bases at V and 1 base at J, leaving 13 bases unmatched. CDR3 nucleotides: TGTGCCAGCAGTTCGATCCGATCACAGGGGAATAACTATGGCTACACCTTC. Protein sequence: CASSSIRSQGNNYGYTF.

This sequence joins TRBV5-1 and TRBJ2-7; weak D call: TRBD1 (6 bases). From germline, CDR1 is SGHRS and CDR2 YFSETQ. Trimming took 0 bases from V and 5 from J, leaving 12 bases between them. This CDR3 has 14 amino acids. In DNA, the CDR3 is TGCGCCAGCAGCTTGGGGCAGGGGAGCCACGAGCAGTACTTC. It encodes CASSLGQGSHEQYF.

This clone has just a few counts. This sequence joins TRBV5-4 and TRBJ2-5; a weak D match, TRBD1 (6 bases). The CDR3 runs to 14 residues. Trimming stripped 4 bases from V and 1 base from J, with 11 bases between. The V gene's germline CDR1 is SGHNT and CDR2 YYREEE (reference sequence). The DNA for the CDR3 is TGTGCCAGCAGCCCCGACAGGATCCAAGAGACCCAGTACTTC. This gives the protein CASSPDRIQETQYF.

This sequence joins TRBV9 and TRBJ2-2; possibly TRBD1 for D (6 bases). The V end lost 3 bases, the J end lost 5 bases, and 23 bases lay between the germline ends. The CDR3 is 18 residues long. The V gene's germline CDR1 is SGDLS and CDR2 YYNGEE. For the CDR3, the DNA is TGTGCCAGCAGCGGTCAACCGGGACATGGATCGCATACCGGGGAGCTGTTTTTT. Its translation: CASSGQPGHGSHTGELFF.

The table lists this clone with a few counts. CDR3 loop: CAWSPSNRGTEAFF. The CDR3, as DNA: TGTGCCTGGAGCCCAAGTAATAGGGGGACTGAAGCTTTCTTT. This sequence joins TRBV30 and TRBJ1-1; TRBD1 is a possible D gene (6 bases). The germline CDR1 and CDR2 sequences are GTSNPN and SVGIG (reference sequence). The CDR3 is 14 residues long. V gave up 3 bases and J gave up 5 bases, with 16 bases separating them.

This clone showed up just a few times. The CDR3, as DNA: TGTGCCAGCAGCTTGGCGTCGGCAGGGCGATCCTACGAGCAGTACTTC. Amino acids: CASSLASAGRSYEQYF. The chain recombines TRBV11-2 with TRBJ2-7; tentative D call: TRBD1 (5 bases). Per the germline V gene, CDR1 is SGHAT and CDR2 is FQNNGV. V gave up 3 bases and J gave up 1 base, with 16 bases separating them. The CDR3 loop spans 16 amino acids.

This clone has only a few counts. The chain uses TRBV5-1 and TRBJ2-7; tentatively, D is TRBD1 (6 bases). Deletions cut 4 bases from V and 3 bases from J, with 11 bases between. This CDR3 has 13 residues. CDR1 is SGHRS and CDR2 is YFSETQ in the germline V gene. The CDR3 is CASSGRDNYEQYF. Written as DNA, the CDR3 is TGCGCCAGCAGCGGCAGGGACAACTACGAGCAGTACTTC.

V is TRBV2 and J is TRBJ1-5, with 11 bases aligning to TRBD1. There are 15 residues in the CDR3. Losses at the gene ends were 6 bases for V and 6 bases for J; bases not matched to a gene: 7. The germline V gene has CDR1 SNHLY and CDR2 FYNNEI. The CDR3, as DNA: TGTGCCAGCAGCATTGGACAGGGGGCAGGTCAGCCCCAGCATTTT. Protein: CASSIGQGAGQPQHF.

The chain uses TRBV2 and TRBJ1-4; D is perhaps TRBD1 (6 bases). The CDR3 length is 15 residues. Trimming cost V 6 bases and J 0 bases, with 11 bases left between them. The V gene's germline CDR1 is SNHLY and CDR2 FYNNEI. As DNA, the CDR3 is TGTGCCAGCAGCGACCGGACAGCAACTAATGAAAAACTGTTTTTT. Its translation: CASSDRTATNEKLFF.

This sequence joins TRBV19 and TRBJ1-5, with D perhaps matching TRBD1 (6 bases). Germline V gives CDR1 LNHDA, CDR2 SQIVND (reference sequence). The V end lost 4 bases, the J end lost 7 bases, and 8 bases lay between the germline ends. This CDR3 spans 12 amino acids. For the CDR3, the DNA is TGTGCCAGTAGTAAGGACAGACAGCCCCAGCATTTT. This sequence encodes CASSKDRQPQHF.

This clone was seen a few times. The J gene is TRBJ1-2, the V gene TRBV5-4; 9 nucleotides align to TRBD1. CDR1 and CDR2 from the germline V gene are SGHNT and YYREEE (reference sequence). The length of the CDR3 is 16 residues. With V trimmed by 4 bases and J by 2 bases, 9 bases remained unmatched. CDR3 in amino acids: CASSPGGTGTNYGYTF. The CDR3 DNA reads as TGTGCCAGCAGCCCTGGGGGGACAGGGACCAACTATGGCTACACCTTC. Filled out from reference TRBV5-4 and TRBJ1-2, the complete variable domain reads ETGVTQSPTHLIKTRGQQVTLRCSSQSGHNTVSWYQQALGQGPQFIFQYYREEENGRGNFPPRFSGLQFPNYSSELNVNALELDDSALYLCASSPGGTGTNYGYTFGSGTRLTVV.

The J gene is TRBJ1-4, the V gene TRBV5-6, with a possible D match to TRBD1 (5 bases). Germline CDR1 reads SGHDT; CDR2 reads YYEEEE. Trimming pared 6 bases from V and 4 bases from J, leaving 10 bases between. The CDR3 totals 13 residues. CDR3 sequence (DNA): TGTGCCAGCACTACAGGCCTTAATGAAAAACTGTTTTTT. Its translation is CASTTGLNEKLFF.

This clone was seen a few times. The chain is built from TRBV30 and TRBJ1-1, with D possibly TRBD1 on 5 matching bases. The CDR3 extends over 13 amino acids. The V and J ends lost 1 base and 2 bases respectively, with 8 bases between them. CDR1 and CDR2 from the germline V gene are GTSNPN and SVGIG (reference sequence). The CDR3 reads CAWSADRNTEAFF. CDR3 sequence (DNA): TGTGCCTGGAGTGCCGACAGAAACACTGAAGCTTTCTTT. The whole variable domain, filled in from reference TRBV30 and TRBJ1-1, reads SQTIHQWPATLVQPVGSPLSLECTVEGTSNPNLYWYRQAAGRGLQLLFYSVGIGQISSEVPQNLSASRPQDRQFILSSKKLLLSDSGFYLCAWSADRNTEAFFGQGTRLTVV.

The chain is built from TRBV25-1 and TRBJ1-1; the match to TRBD1 covers 10 bases. The CDR3 runs 15 residues. The junction had 8 bases not matched to a gene; V was cut back by 3 bases and J by 7 bases. In germline, CDR1 is MGHDK, CDR2 SYGVNS. The CDR3 spells CASSDPGTGDNEAFF. DNA for the CDR3: TGTGCCAGCAGTGATCCCGGGACAGGGGATAATGAAGCTTTCTTT.

V is TRBV2 and J is TRBJ2-7, with 8 bases aligning to TRBD2. Unmatched junction bases numbered 8, after V lost 10 bases and J lost 3 bases. Germline CDR1 reads SNHLY; CDR2 reads FYNNEI. This CDR3 has 13 amino acids. CDR3 bases: TGTGCCACCGGGGGGACTAGGCTCTACGAGCAGTACTTC. Amino acids: CATGGTRLYEQYF.

The gene calls are TRBV2 and TRBJ2-3, with 7 bases lining up with TRBD2. Germline values: CDR1 SNHLY, CDR2 FYNNEI. Trimming at V came to 4 bases and at J to 1 base, leaving 2 bases not matched to a gene. The CDR3 covers 14 residues. The CDR3 region has the DNA TGTGCCAGCAGTGTTGGGGGGGGCACAGATACGCAGTATTTT. This codes for CASSVGGGTDTQYF. The whole variable domain, filled in from reference TRBV2 and TRBJ2-3, reads EPEVTQTPSHQVTQMGQEVILRCVPISNHLYFYWYRQILGQKVEFLVSFYNNEISEKSEIFDDQFSVERPDGSNFTLKIRSTKLEDSAMYFCASSVGGGTDTQYFGPGTRLTVL.

The rearrangement links TRBV2 to TRBJ1-2, with 9 positions matching TRBD1. CDR3 length equals 15 residues. Germline-derived CDR1 and CDR2 are SNHLY and FYNNEI. Trimming removed 5 bases from V and 4 bases from J; junction bases left unmatched: 8. The CDR3 spells CASSRRDRAPYGYTF. CDR3 coding DNA: TGTGCCAGCAGTCGCCGGGACAGGGCCCCCTATGGCTACACCTTC.

The chain has TRBV4-1 and TRBJ1-1; 9 bases fit TRBD1. This CDR3 comprises 13 residues. Germline values: CDR1 MGHRA, CDR2 YSYEKL. J was trimmed by 5 bases and V by 4 bases; bases with no gene match: 2. The CDR3 loop reads CASSPTGGTEAFF. The CDR3 region has the DNA TGCGCCAGCAGCCCGACAGGGGGAACTGAAGCTTTCTTT.

This clone was counted a few times. The CDR3 DNA reads TGTGCCAGCTCACCCGCTAGCGGGAGGGTCGGCGAGCAGTACTTC. Translating it yields CASSPASGRVGEQYF. The chain carries TRBV18 and TRBJ2-7; TRBD2 matches 12 bases. The CDR3 length is 15 residues. Germline V lookup: CDR1 KGHSH, CDR2 LQKENI. V lost 3 bases, J lost 6 bases, and 6 bases stayed unmatched.

The CDR3 region is CASNDWGHGDTGELFF. The CDR3 DNA follows: TGTGCCAGCAACGACTGGGGGCACGGGGACACCGGGGAGCTGTTTTTT. J is TRBJ2-2 and V is TRBV7-8; D may be TRBD1 (6 bases). Trimming stripped 7 bases from V and 3 bases from J, with 18 bases between. CDR3 length equals 16 residues. Germline CDR1 reads SGHVS; CDR2 reads FQNEAQ.